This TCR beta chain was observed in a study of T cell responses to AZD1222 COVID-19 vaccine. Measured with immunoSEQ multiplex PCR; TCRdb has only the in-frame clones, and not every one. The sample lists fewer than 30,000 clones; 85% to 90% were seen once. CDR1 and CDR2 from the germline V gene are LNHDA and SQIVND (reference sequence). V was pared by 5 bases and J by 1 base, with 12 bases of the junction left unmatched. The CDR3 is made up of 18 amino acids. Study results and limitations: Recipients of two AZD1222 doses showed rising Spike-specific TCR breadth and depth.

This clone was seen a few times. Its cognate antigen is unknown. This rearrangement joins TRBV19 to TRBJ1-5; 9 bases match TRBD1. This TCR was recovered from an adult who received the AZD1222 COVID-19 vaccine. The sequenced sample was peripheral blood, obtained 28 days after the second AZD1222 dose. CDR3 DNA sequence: TGTGCCAGTAGTCCGGAGGGACAGGGCCATCTGAGCAATCAGCCCCAGCATTTT. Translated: CASSPEGQGHLSNQPQHF.